This T cell receptor beta chain came from a study of blood T cell repertoires in COVID-19 (dated by TCRdb to the early 2020s). Concerning the study at large: The collaborator samples originated in the United States, Italy and Spain and spanned the acute and convalescent phases of COVID-19. The prospective study material was composed of cDNA or gDNA derived from T cells, B-cell-depleted T cells, or PBMCs. The dataset comprised deeply sampled blood TCRbeta repertoires from subjects exposed to, actively infected with, or recovered from COVID-19. Where available, HLA class I and class II types were taken from metadata supplied by the sample provider and were not determined by assay-based typing. Nearly every sample came with metadata listing a de-identified subject ID, COVID-19 status, age in years and sex. The samples were drawn from two sources: the first 160 participants of the ongoing ImmuneRACE study, and 1,000 to 1,500 subjects contributed by 6 global collaborators. The repertoires were released in a freely available public database meant as a resource for research on the immune response to SARS-CoV-2.

The CDR1 and CDR2 encoded by the germline V gene (reference sequence) are LNHDA and SQIVND. V was cut back by 6 bases and J by 0 bases, leaving a gap of 12 bases between them. CDR3 length: 15 amino acids, cysteine to phenylalanine. The entry retains the CDR3 DNA only, 45 bases that are in frame from base 1. Each collaborating institution followed its own protocols to collect whole blood in K2EDTA tubes. For TCRbeta analysis, collaborators shipped samples as frozen whole blood, isolated PBMCs, or DNA extracted from either of those sample types. This clone appeared once. Its antigen target is currently unknown. No per-base quality is available; no much larger clone lies one base away. TCRbeta CDR3 regions were amplified from genomic DNA using the immunoSEQ Assay, a bias-controlled multiplex PCR. Processing in the source paper ran as follows. Nucleated cell counts per sample were estimated from amplification of reference gene primers within the assay. Sequence reads were collapsed and filtered to measure the absolute abundance of every unique TCRbeta CDR3 rearrangement. For each sample, productive Simpson clonality was calculated as the square root of Simpson's diversity index across productive rearrangements. TCRdb provides this immuneACCESS table in a form limited to in-frame rearrangements. Some clones are lacking; in checked studies, under half of them reflect an unresolved V gene, and why the rest are absent is not known. From that table come the V and J calls and clone size; the DNA was used to work out D and trimming. The sample table records 120,000 or so clones; 85% of these occur just once. More than 20% of the sample rests with the top ten.

Overall study outcomes, separate from this receptor: Clinical and demographic metadata were provided uncurated, with the amount varying by source and participant.

The source is an elderly woman with acute or convalescent COVID-19. Recombination linked TRBV19 to TRBJ2-4; the best D guess is TRBD2, with 6 bases matching. What was sequenced was peripheral blood. The CDR3 protein sequence reads: CASRTGVLAKNIQYF. The nucleotides read TGTGCCAGTAGGACGGGGGTTCTAGCCAAAAACATTCAGTACTTC.